Shown below are 29 T cell receptor beta chains from a single sample sequenced in a study of PD-1 blockade in classical Hodgkin lymphoma. Every patient experienced relapse after autologous stem cell transplantation, and brentuximab vedotin exposure varied. Sequencing used immunoSEQ multiplex PCR; TCRdb keeps in-frame clones, though not all of them. The sample lists tens of thousands of clones; 75% to 90% were seen once. The sequenced sample was peripheral blood mononuclear cells (PBMCs), obtained at baseline. The receptors derive from a human donor with classical Hodgkin lymphoma.

The chain has TRBV5-1 and TRBJ1-1; TRBD1 might be the D (6 bases). Germline CDR1 is SGHRS and CDR2 is YFSETQ. Trimming took off 5 bases at V and 0 bases at J, with 11 bases between the two ends. The CDR3 consists of 14 residues. CDR3 residues: CASRSGTMNTEAFF. CDR3 coding DNA: TGCGCCAGCAGGTCAGGGACAATGAACACTGAAGCTTTCTTT.

CDR3 DNA sequence: TGTGCCAGCAGCCCTACCGAGGAGCGGATCACAGATACGCAGTATTTT. Its translation: CASSPTEERITDTQYF. This sequence joins TRBV7-9 and TRBJ2-3; D may be TRBD2 (5 bases). CDR3 length equals 16 residues. Trimming cost V 5 bases and J 2 bases, with 17 bases left between them. CDR1 and CDR2 from the germline V gene are SEHNR and FQNEAQ (reference sequence).

V is TRBV19 and J is TRBJ2-7; TRBD2 aligns across 8 bases. Germline V gene sequence: CDR1 LNHDA, CDR2 SQIVND (reference sequence). V trimming: 3 bases; J trimming: 6 bases; junction bases outside the gene matches: 7. The CDR3 contains 14 residues. The CDR3 loop reads CASSMTGGPGEQYF. For the CDR3, the DNA is TGTGCCAGTAGTATGACGGGAGGGCCTGGCGAGCAGTACTTC. The whole variable domain, remainder taken from reference TRBV19 and TRBJ2-7, is DGGITQSPKYLFRKEGQNVTLSCEQNLNHDAMYWYRQDPGQGLRLIYYSQIVNDFQKGDIAEGYSVSREKKESFPLTVTSAQKNPTAFYLCASSMTGGPGEQYFGPGTRLTVT.

The chain recombines TRBV7-2 with TRBJ2-7, with D perhaps matching TRBD1 (6 bases). The length of the CDR3 is 14 residues. Trimming stripped 5 bases from V and 6 bases from J, with 17 bases between. Germline CDR1 SGHTA, CDR2 FQGNSA. The CDR3 region is CASSLGGQISEQYF. In DNA, the CDR3 is TGTGCCAGCAGCCTAGGGGGACAAATAAGCGAGCAGTACTTC.

The chain employs TRBV28 and TRBJ1-4; D gene unclear. This CDR3 region has 13 residues. Germline V gene sequence: CDR1 MDHEN, CDR2 SYDVKM. The V gene lost 2 bases and the J gene lost 2 bases, with 3 bases spanning the gap. The CDR3 region is CASSLGTNEKLFF. The DNA for the CDR3 is TGTGCCAGCAGTTTAGGGACTAATGAAAAACTGTTTTTT.

The V call is TRBV10-1, the J call TRBJ1-1; D gene ambiguous. The CDR3 covers 13 residues. Deletions cut 0 bases from V and 3 bases from J, with 5 bases between. Germline CDR1 reads WNHNN; CDR2 reads SYGVQD (reference sequence). This chain's CDR3 is CASSESEYTEAFF. The CDR3 nucleotides read TGCGCCAGCAGTGAGTCCGAATACACTGAAGCTTTCTTT.

The chain joins TRBV7-9 to TRBJ2-7; 9 bases align to TRBD1. The CDR3 is made up of 17 amino acids. Germline loops: CDR1 SEHNR, CDR2 FQNEAQ (reference sequence). Trimming took 3 bases from V and 1 from J; bases not matched to a gene: 10. The CDR3 sequence is CASSFPRDRELSYEQYF. The CDR3 DNA reads as TGTGCCAGCAGCTTCCCACGGGACAGGGAGTTATCCTACGAGCAGTACTTC.

This clone appeared once. The chain employs TRBV7-7 and TRBJ1-6; 7 positions agree with TRBD1. Germline V lookup: CDR1 SSHAT, CDR2 FNYEAQ (reference sequence). The CDR3 is made up of 13 amino acids. The CDR3, as DNA: TGTGCTAGCGGCGACAGGGTCGGTTCACCCCTCCACTTT. This codes for CASGDRVGSPLHF. Supplemented by reference TRBV7-7 and TRBJ1-6, the full variable domain reads GAGVSQSPRYKVTKRGQDVTLRCDPISSHATLYWYQQALGQGPEFLTYFNYEAQPDKSGLPSDRFSAERPEGSISTLTIQRTEQRDSAMYRCASGDRVGSPLHFGNGTRLTVT.

Concerning this clone: The junction does not match germline at one end; this may be a read error. V usage is TRBV7-6 and J usage is TRBJ1-1, with TRBD1 matching over 9 bases. Germline V lookup: CDR1 SGHVS, CDR2 FNYEAQ. The CDR3 loop spans 12 amino acids. In DNA, the CDR3 is TGTGCCAGCAGCTTAGGGGACAGGGTCATGCTTTTT. It specifies CASSLGDRVMLF.

J is TRBJ2-3 and V is TRBV9, with a possible D match to TRBD2 (6 bases). V dropped 0 bases and J dropped 5 bases, with 16 bases sitting between them. The germline CDR1 and CDR2 sequences are SGDLS and YYNGEE. The CDR3 has 16 amino acids. The CDR3, as DNA: TGTGCCAGCAGCGTAGCTTCCACCGCCGGGGGAGATACGCAGTATTTT. Translation: CASSVASTAGGDTQYF.

The CDR3 sequence is CASRDARTDTQYF. The CDR3 DNA reads TGTGCCAGCAGGGACGCCCGTACAGATACGCAGTATTTT. This chain connects TRBV28 to TRBJ2-3; D gene unclear. Germline CDR1 MDHEN, CDR2 SYDVKM. The CDR3 length is 13 residues. The V end was cut by 6 bases, the J end by 3 bases, with 10 bases between.

The V gene is TRBV6-5, the J gene TRBJ1-1; no clear D. Between the trimmed V and J ends, which lost 2 bases and 3 bases, there was a span of 10 bases. The CDR3 is 14 amino acids. Germline V CDR1 and CDR2: MNHEY, SVGAGI. The CDR3 DNA reads TGTGCCAGCAGTTACAGCGGGGTCTACACTGAAGCTTTCTTT. This codes for CASSYSGVYTEAFF.

The rearrangement uses TRBV5-1 and TRBJ2-3; D is unclear. Trimming removed 0 bases from V and 2 bases from J, with 19 bases in between. The length of the CDR3 is 18 residues. Germline lookup yields CDR1 SGHRS and CDR2 YFSETQ. CDR3 amino acids: CASSLALTADLSTDTQYF. The CDR3 DNA follows: TGCGCCAGCAGCTTGGCCTTAACTGCGGACCTTTCCACAGATACGCAGTATTTT.

The rearrangement joins TRBV7-9 to TRBJ2-7; D might be TRBD2 (6 bases). V gave up 7 bases and J gave up 5 bases, with 15 bases separating them. Germline V CDR1 and CDR2: SEHNR, FQNEAQ (reference sequence). The CDR3 is 13 amino acids. Here the CDR3 DNA reads TGTGCCAGCACCCTCTTAACTAGCCACGAGCAGTACTTC. Its translation: CASTLLTSHEQYF.

This chain joins TRBV29-1 and TRBJ1-2; perhaps TRBD1 as D (5 bases). The V end was cut by 3 bases, the J end by 2 bases, with 7 bases between. The CDR3 extends over 12 amino acids. CDR1 is SQVTM and CDR2 is ANQGSEA in the germline V gene. CDR3 DNA: TGCAGCGTTGATGGGGCAAACTATGGCTACACCTTC. Its translation: CSVDGANYGYTF.

The chain combines TRBV19 with TRBJ2-3, with 8 bases lining up with TRBD2. V was pared by 3 bases and J by 0 bases, with 5 bases of the junction left unmatched. Germline CDR1 LNHDA, CDR2 SQIVND (reference sequence). The CDR3 length is 16 residues. CDR3 region: CASSMAPSGSTDTQYF. The CDR3 bases are TGTGCCAGTAGTATGGCGCCTAGCGGGAGCACAGATACGCAGTATTTT.

This rearrangement joins TRBV6-6 to TRBJ2-7; the D gene is possibly TRBD1 (5 bases). Trimming stripped 5 bases from V and 0 bases from J, with 8 bases between. The germline gives CDR1 MNHNY, CDR2 SVGAGI (reference sequence). The length of the CDR3 is 13 residues. As DNA, the CDR3 is TGTGCCAGCAGTCCAGGGCTCTCCTACGAGCAGTACTTC. Protein: CASSPGLSYEQYF.

The chain uses TRBV18 and TRBJ1-5; possibly TRBD1 for D (6 bases). V was trimmed by 5 bases and J by 0 bases, leaving 17 bases between them. CDR1 and CDR2 (germline): KGHSH, LQKENI. The CDR3 runs to 17 residues. The CDR3 region has the DNA TGTGCCAGCTCAACCAATGAGGGGACAAGTAGCAATCAGCCCCAGCATTTT. It yields the protein CASSTNEGTSSNQPQHF.

This chain links TRBV19 with TRBJ1-2, with a tentative D call TRBD1 (5 bases). The CDR3 covers 14 residues. The V gene's germline CDR1 is LNHDA and CDR2 SQIVND (reference sequence). Trimming stripped 7 bases from V and 8 bases from J, with 20 bases between. DNA for the CDR3: TGTGCCAGTACCGTTATAACGTGGGGCGACGGCTACACCTTC. This translates into CASTVITWGDGYTF. The variable domain in full, with the rest retrieved from reference TRBV19 and TRBJ1-2, is DGGITQSPKYLFRKEGQNVTLSCEQNLNHDAMYWYRQDPGQGLRLIYYSQIVNDFQKGDIAEGYSVSREKKESFPLTVTSAQKNPTAFYLCASTVITWGDGYTFGSGTRLTVV.

This chain joins TRBV6-5 and TRBJ2-7, with TRBD1 identical over 8 bases. J gave up 1 base and V 2 bases, and 4 bases lay outside the gene matches. CDR3 length equals 15 residues. Germline lookup yields CDR1 MNHEY and CDR2 SVGAGI. CDR3 nucleotide sequence: TGTGCCAGCAGTTACGGTGGACAGGGTTCCTACGAGCAGTACTTC. As protein: CASSYGGQGSYEQYF.

The V call is TRBV10-1, the J call TRBJ2-7; D is unresolved. V shed 2 bases and J shed 4 bases, with 9 bases lying between them. The CDR3 consists of 13 residues. Germline V CDR1 and CDR2: WNHNN, SYGVQD (reference sequence). CDR3 amino acids: CASSEKVQYEQYF. The CDR3 coding sequence is TGCGCCAGCAGTGAGAAGGTCCAATACGAGCAGTACTTC.

This clone has more than one count but fewer than ten. The chain uses TRBV30 and TRBJ1-1, with D hard to call. Trimming left V 5 bases short and J 1 base short, with 11 bases between. This CDR3 is 13 amino acids long. Germline V gene data show CDR1 as GTSNPN and CDR2 as SVGIG (reference sequence). The CDR3 is CAWGINRNTEAFF. The CDR3 DNA follows: TGTGCCTGGGGGATAAACAGGAACACTGAAGCTTTCTTT.

The chain combines TRBV18 with TRBJ2-3; possibly TRBD2 for D (7 bases). Germline V CDR1 and CDR2: KGHSH, LQKENI. This CDR3 spans 17 amino acids. V lost 0 bases, J lost 0 bases, and 13 bases lay in between. The CDR3 loop reads CASSPPRGGESTDTQYF. CDR3 DNA sequence: TGTGCCAGCTCACCACCGAGGGGGGGGGAGAGCACAGATACGCAGTATTTT.

The chain has TRBV19 and TRBJ2-2; D unresolved. This CDR3 is 13 amino acids long. Germline V gene data show CDR1 as LNHDA and CDR2 as SQIVND (reference sequence). V lost 2 bases and J 6 bases, leaving 7 bases between the germline ends. The CDR3 DNA is TGTGCCAGTAGTATATGGGGATCCGGGGAGCTGTTTTTT. Amino acid sequence: CASSIWGSGELFF.

This clone appeared once. The V gene is TRBV5-1, the J gene TRBJ2-1; 14 positions match TRBD2. The V gene end was trimmed by 4 bases and the J gene end by 3 bases; junction bases not matched to a gene: 3. Germline V gives CDR1 SGHRS, CDR2 YFSETQ. The CDR3 spans 16 residues. Written as DNA, the CDR3 is TGCGCCAGCAGCATGGGGACTAGCGGGAGCTACAATGAGCAGTTCTTC. Its protein is CASSMGTSGSYNEQFF.

The gene calls are TRBV30 and TRBJ1-2; a weak D match, TRBD1 (6 bases). In germline, CDR1 is GTSNPN, CDR2 SVGIG (reference sequence). V lost 1 base to trimming and J lost 4 bases, with 16 bases between them. The CDR3 runs 15 residues. CDR3 sequence (DNA): TGTGCCTGGAGTGGATATAATAACAGGGTCTATGGCTACACCTTC. Amino acids: CAWSGYNNRVYGYTF.

This rearrangement joins TRBV28 to TRBJ1-2; 11 bases agree with TRBD1. The CDR3 runs to 16 residues. In germline, CDR1 is MDHEN, CDR2 SYDVKM. Trimming at V came to 0 bases and at J to 6 bases, leaving 6 bases not matched to a gene. Here the CDR3 reads CASSLWEWDRGDGYTF. The CDR3 DNA reads as TGTGCCAGCAGTTTATGGGAGTGGGACAGGGGGGATGGCTACACCTTC.

The CDR3: CASSQRSNQPQHF. Written as DNA, the CDR3 is TGTGCCAGCAGCCAAAGGAGCAATCAGCCCCAGCATTTT. V and J are TRBV6-6 and TRBJ1-5; D uncertain. This CDR3 is 13 amino acids long. Trimming took off 6 bases at V and 1 base at J, with 7 bases between the two ends. CDR1 and CDR2 (germline): MNHNY, SVGAGI (reference sequence).

The chain joins TRBV5-6 to TRBJ2-1; D gene uncertain. This CDR3 has 13 residues. Germline lookup yields CDR1 SGHDT and CDR2 YYEEEE. Trimming removed 0 bases at V and 10 bases at J, with 11 bases between. CDR3: CASSLDAYREQFF. The CDR3 bases are TGTGCCAGCAGCTTGGATGCCTACAGAGAGCAGTTCTTC.